These 27 T cell receptor beta chains came from one sample sequenced in a study of human T cells and chemical hapten exposure. TCRdb re-derived calls from the RACE reads in MiXCR, one entry per CDR3 protein. Of under 200,000 distinct CDR3 sequences listed, under 35% were seen once; the top ten hold less than 3%. The time point here: pre-sensitization, week 0. Treatment denoted: therapeutic diphenylcyclopropenone sensitization with weekly scalp DPC. This specimen was whole blood, taken in connection with sensitization to the hapten diphenylcyclopropenone (DPC). The receptors come from a woman aged 25 to 39 with alopecia areata. Some clones in this sample may be carry-over from other donors' samples.

This chain connects TRBV9 to TRBJ1-6; 8 bases are shared with TRBD1. V shed 2 bases, J shed 7 bases, and the junction held 5 bases outside the gene matches. The CDR3 is 15 residues long. CDR1 is SGDLS, CDR2 YYNGEE, per germline. The CDR3 DNA sequence: TGTGCCAGCAGCGTCGACAGGGGCCTCAATTCACCCCTCCACTTT. Its protein is CASSVDRGLNSPLHF.

This clonotype was picked up a small number of times. The genes are TRBV7-2 and TRBJ2-1, with 7 positions matching TRBD2. J lost 8 bases, V lost 0 bases, and 1 base had no gene match. Per germline, CDR1 SGHTA and CDR2 FQGNSA. The CDR3 runs 13 residues. CDR3 loop: CASSLAGGDEQFF. The CDR3 coding sequence is TGTGCCAGCAGCTTAGCTGGGGGGGATGAGCAGTTCTTC.

Ten or more counts support this clonotype. The chain carries TRBV14 and TRBJ2-6; TRBD1 might be the D (6 bases). V was clipped by 4 bases and J by 0 bases, with 19 bases between them. Germline V gives CDR1 SGHDN, CDR2 FVKESK. The CDR3 consists of 19 residues. The CDR3 DNA reads TGTGCCAGCAGCCTCGGCCTTGGGGGCCTCCTCTCTGGGGCCAACGTCCTGACTTTC. This gives the protein CASSLGLGGLLSGANVLTF.

This clonotype has a handful of counts. This sequence joins TRBV7-9 and TRBJ1-4, with no clear D. The CDR3 totals 12 residues. Trimming cost V 8 bases and J 6 bases, with 10 bases left between them. The germline gives CDR1 SEHNR, CDR2 FQNEAQ (reference sequence). The DNA of the CDR3 is TGTGCCAGCTTGGACCGTGATGAAAAACTGTTTTTT. Translated, it gives CASLDRDEKLFF.

This clonotype has ten or more counts. The chain carries TRBV20-1 and TRBJ1-6; TRBD1 matches at 10 bases. There are 16 residues in the CDR3. In germline, CDR1 is DFQATT, CDR2 SNEGSKA (reference sequence). The V gene end was trimmed by 3 bases and the J gene end by 8 bases; junction bases not matched to a gene: 10. CDR3 sequence (DNA): TGCAGTGCTAGTCCCCTTTCCGGGACAGGGGATTCACCCCTCCACTTT. Translated, it gives CSASPLSGTGDSPLHF.

The sample holds a few counts of this clonotype. J is TRBJ2-3 and V is TRBV29-1; D may be TRBD2 (6 bases). V lost 4 bases to trimming and J lost 4 bases, with 12 bases between them. The CDR3 contains 13 residues. CDR1 and CDR2 from the germline V gene are SQVTM and ANQGSEA. The CDR3 DNA sequence: TGCAGCGTTGGGACGGGAGCGGCAGATACGCAGTATTTT. Translation gives CSVGTGAADTQYF.

The V call is TRBV11-1, the J call TRBJ2-2; D is ambiguous. The V gene lost 5 bases and the J gene lost 3 bases, with 13 bases spanning the gap. This CDR3 is 15 amino acids long. The germline CDR1 and CDR2 sequences are SGHAT and FQDESV (reference sequence). The CDR3 sequence is CASSKRIGYTGELFF. CDR3 nucleotides: TGTGCCAGCAGCAAGCGAATAGGTTACACCGGGGAGCTGTTTTTT.

In the case of this clonotype: The junction differs from germline at one of its ends, possibly a read error. V usage is TRBV7-2 and J usage is TRBJ2-3, with TRBD2 identical over 7 bases. The CDR3 contains 12 residues. Per germline, CDR1 SGHTA and CDR2 FQGNSA. In DNA form, the CDR3 reads TGTGCCAGCAGCCCCGGACTCGGGGGAGGGATTTTT. Translated, it gives CASSPGLGGGIF. Combining the CDR3 with reference TRBV7-2 and TRBJ2-3 gives the whole variable domain GAGVSQSPSNKVTEKGKDVELRCDPISGHTALYWYRQSLGQGLEFLIYFQGNSAPDKSGLPSDRFSAERTGGSVSTLTIQRTQQEDSAVYLCASSPGLGGGIFGPGTRLTVL.

V and J are TRBV29-1 and TRBJ2-7; 9 bases align to TRBD1. With 7 bases clipped from V and 0 bases from J, the junction kept 4 bases outside the gene matches. The CDR3 is made up of 13 amino acids. Germline V gene data show CDR1 as SQVTM and CDR2 as ANQGSEA. This chain's CDR3 is CSATDRGSYEQYF. The CDR3 DNA reads as TGCAGCGCCACGGACAGGGGCTCCTACGAGCAGTACTTC.

The chain has TRBV6-5 and TRBJ1-2, with a tentative D call TRBD1 (5 bases). Deletions cut 5 bases from V and 13 bases from J, with 17 bases between. CDR3 length: 12 amino acids. Per the germline V gene, CDR1 is MNHEY and CDR2 is SVGAGI. Written as DNA, the CDR3 is TGTGCCAGCAGTAATCAAGAGGGGAGGCCCACCTTC. Residues: CASSNQEGRPTF.

CDR3 residues: CAAGRHGTQYF. For the CDR3, the DNA is TGTGCCGCGGGCCGACACGGTACGCAGTATTTT. V is TRBV6-5 and J is TRBJ2-3, with a tentative D call TRBD2 (5 bases). The V end was cut by 11 bases, the J end by 8 bases, with 14 bases between. The CDR3 length is 11 residues. Germline V CDR1 and CDR2: MNHEY, SVGAGI.

This clonotype has a handful of counts. The rearrangement joins TRBV6-5 to TRBJ1-5; no firm D call. The CDR3 loop spans 12 amino acids. Trimming shortened V by 9 bases and J by 3 bases, and 9 bases separated the two germline ends. Germline V gives CDR1 MNHEY, CDR2 SVGAGI. Written as DNA, the CDR3 is TGTGCCAGTAGAACCTCCAATCAGCCCCAGCATTTT. Residues: CASRTSNQPQHF.

V usage is TRBV19 and J usage is TRBJ1-2, with 8 nucleotides matching TRBD1. This CDR3 comprises 14 residues. Germline V gene sequence: CDR1 LNHDA, CDR2 SQIVND (reference sequence). The trim removed 5 bases at V and 7 bases at J, leaving 9 bases unmatched. The CDR3 DNA follows: TGTGCCAGTAGTCCGCCGGGACAGGTCTTTGGCTACACCTTC. Amino acids: CASSPPGQVFGYTF.

This clonotype was detected only a few times. J is TRBJ2-7 and V is TRBV7-2; 7 nucleotides align to TRBD2. J lost 1 base, V lost 1 base, and 4 bases had no gene match. The CDR3 has 15 residues. Germline loops: CDR1 SGHTA, CDR2 FQGNSA. As DNA, the CDR3 is TGTGCCAGCAGCTTAGGGGGGGGACGATCCTACGAGCAGTACTTC. Protein sequence: CASSLGGGRSYEQYF.

V usage is TRBV5-1 and J usage is TRBJ1-6; TRBD1 might be the D (6 bases). Germline CDR1 and CDR2: SGHRS and YFSETQ. The V end lost 4 bases, the J end lost 12 bases, and 20 bases lay between the germline ends. This CDR3 is built from 15 residues. The DNA of the CDR3 is TGCGCCAGCAGCCTCAGACAGGCTTTGGATTTACCCCTCCACTTT. It codes for CASSLRQALDLPLHF.

The chain couples TRBV6-2 or TRBV6-3 to TRBJ1-1; no reliable D call. V was shortened by 2 bases and J by 0 bases, with 7 bases between the two germline ends. This CDR3 is 14 amino acids long. Germline assignment: CDR1 MNHEY and CDR2 SVGEGT. This CDR3 is CASSYLPMNTEAFF. The CDR3, as DNA: TGTGCCAGCAGTTACCTTCCTATGAACACTGAAGCTTTCTTT.

This clonotype was found a few times. The V call is TRBV24-1, the J call TRBJ2-2; D is perhaps TRBD1 (5 bases). Trimming cost V 1 base and J 0 bases, with 5 bases left between them. Per germline, CDR1 KGHDR and CDR2 SFDVKD. This CDR3 is 15 amino acids long. The CDR3 is CATSDFRANTGELFF. The CDR3 nucleotides read TGTGCCACCAGTGATTTCAGGGCGAACACCGGGGAGCTGTTTTTT.

This clonotype has more than one count but fewer than ten. This rearrangement joins TRBV10-3 to TRBJ2-7; tentative D call: TRBD1 (5 bases). Per germline, CDR1 ENHRY and CDR2 SYGVKD. CDR3 length equals 14 residues. The germline V and J ends were trimmed by 5 bases and 4 bases, with 15 bases remaining between them. The chain's CDR3 is CAISTGSLGYEQYF. DNA of the CDR3: TGTGCCATCAGTACAGGTTCCCTCGGATACGAGCAGTACTTC.

This clonotype showed up just once. This rearrangement joins TRBV20-1 to TRBJ2-7, with TRBD2 matching over 10 bases. Germline V gives CDR1 DFQATT, CDR2 SNEGSKA (reference sequence). Trimming took 1 base from V and 3 from J; bases not matched to a gene: 6. CDR3 length equals 15 residues. This CDR3 reads CSARVSRTSGYEQYF. CDR3 DNA sequence: TGCAGTGCTAGAGTAAGTCGGACTAGCGGCTACGAGCAGTACTTC.

This clonotype was observed a few times. The chain uses TRBV29-1 and TRBJ2-1, with D perhaps matching TRBD2 (5 bases). Trimming took off 2 bases at V and 0 bases at J, with 11 bases between the two ends. The CDR3 is 15 amino acids. Germline CDR1 reads SQVTM; CDR2 reads ANQGSEA. The DNA of the CDR3 is TGCAGCGTTGAACGTCTAGGGAGCTCCTACAATGAGCAGTTCTTC. It yields the protein CSVERLGSSYNEQFF.

This clonotype was counted a few times. The gene calls are TRBV20-1 and TRBJ1-4; a possible D gene is TRBD1 (5 bases). This CDR3 contains 12 residues. Germline V gene sequence: CDR1 DFQATT, CDR2 SNEGSKA (reference sequence). The V end lost 6 bases, the J end lost 6 bases, and 11 bases lay between the germline ends. The CDR3 loop is CSAPGPDEKLFF. For the CDR3, the DNA is TGCAGTGCCCCGGGACCGGATGAAAAACTGTTTTTT.

This clonotype was picked up many times. The rearrangement joins TRBV29-1 to TRBJ2-5; D ambiguous. Germline assignment: CDR1 SQVTM and CDR2 ANQGSEA. This CDR3 is built from 10 residues. The V end lost 5 bases, the J end lost 4 bases, and 5 bases lay between the germline ends. CDR3 nucleotides: TGCAGCGTTAGAGGAGAGACCCAGTACTTC. It specifies CSVRGETQYF.

This clonotype was seen more than once but under ten times. The rearrangement joins TRBV7-2 to TRBJ1-2, with D unclear. The CDR3 runs 13 residues. CDR1 and CDR2 from the germline V gene are SGHTA and FQGNSA. V gave up 0 bases and J gave up 4 bases, with 6 bases separating them. The CDR3 here is CASSLAQSYGYTF. CDR3 nucleotide sequence: TGTGCCAGCAGCTTAGCACAGTCCTATGGCTACACCTTC.

The rearrangement joins TRBV7-2 to TRBJ2-7; 11 bases line up with TRBD2. Germline CDR1 reads SGHTA; CDR2 reads FQGNSA. V was clipped by 5 bases and J by 4 bases; unmatched bases: 16. The CDR3 has 18 residues. The CDR3 DNA sequence: TGTGCCAGCAGCATAGGGGTTAGCGGGGGGGCCACTTCGTACGAGCAGTACTTC. Protein sequence: CASSIGVSGGATSYEQYF.

This clonotype has only a few counts. The chain recombines TRBV28 with TRBJ2-3; a possible D gene is TRBD2 (5 bases). Trimming removed 3 bases at V and 3 bases at J, with 10 bases between. This CDR3 is built from 14 residues. The germline V gene encodes CDR1 MDHEN and CDR2 SYDVKM. CDR3 protein: CASSFRGSTDTQYF. CDR3 nucleotides: TGTGCCAGCAGTTTTCGGGGAAGTACAGATACGCAGTATTTT. Full variable domain (missing parts from reference TRBV28 and TRBJ2-3): DVKVTQSSRYLVKRTGEKVFLECVQDMDHENMFWYRQDPGLGLRLIYFSYDVKMKEKGDIPEGYSVSREKKERFSLILESASTNQTSMYLCASSFRGSTDTQYFGPGTRLTVL.

The table lists this clonotype with a count of one. V and J are TRBV6-5 and TRBJ1-1; D call uncertain. This CDR3 is 13 amino acids long. V was shortened by 4 bases and J by 5 bases, with 11 bases between the two germline ends. Germline loops: CDR1 MNHEY, CDR2 SVGAGI. CDR3 coding DNA: TGTGCCAGCAGTTCGGTGCCGGGGACTGAAGCTTTCTTT. Translated, it gives CASSSVPGTEAFF.

V is TRBV28 and J is TRBJ1-5; TRBD1 matches 9 bases. There are 16 residues in the CDR3. Germline V CDR1 and CDR2: MDHEN, SYDVKM. V lost 5 bases and J lost 7; bases outside the gene matches: 12. For the CDR3, the DNA is TGTGCCAGCAGTAGCCCGGGACAGGGTTCAAGACAGCCCCAGCATTTT. This sequence encodes CASSSPGQGSRQPQHF.